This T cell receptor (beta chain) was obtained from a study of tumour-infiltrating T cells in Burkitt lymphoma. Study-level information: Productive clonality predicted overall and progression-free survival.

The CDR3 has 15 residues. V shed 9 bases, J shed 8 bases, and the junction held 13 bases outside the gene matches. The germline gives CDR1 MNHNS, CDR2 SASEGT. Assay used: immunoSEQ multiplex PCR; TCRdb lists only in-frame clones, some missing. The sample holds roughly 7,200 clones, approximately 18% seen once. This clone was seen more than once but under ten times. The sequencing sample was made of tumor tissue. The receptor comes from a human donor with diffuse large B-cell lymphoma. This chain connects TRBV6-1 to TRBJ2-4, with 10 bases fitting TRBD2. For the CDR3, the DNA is TGTGCCAGTAGAAGTCCTAGCGGGAGTGGGGACATTCAGTACTTC. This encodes CASRSPSGSGDIQYF.